The 24 T cell receptor beta chains below were found in one sample sequenced in a study of PD-1 blockade in classical Hodgkin lymphoma. Assay used: immunoSEQ multiplex PCR; TCRdb lists only in-frame clones, some missing. The table has roughly 90,000 clones, approximately 80% seen once. The patients all showed relapse after autologous stem cell transplantation, while their brentuximab vedotin exposure varied. The sequencing here drew on peripheral blood mononuclear cells (PBMCs), taken before the second cycle of nivolumab. Source of these receptors: a human donor with classical Hodgkin lymphoma.

V and J are TRBV27 and TRBJ1-1; possible D gene TRBD1, 6 bases. The germline V gene has CDR1 MNHEY and CDR2 SMNVEV (reference sequence). The CDR3 is made up of 15 amino acids. Between the trimmed V and J ends, which lost 4 bases and 0 bases, there was a span of 12 bases. CDR3 DNA sequence: TGTGCCAGCAGTTATCAGGGGATGGTGAACACTGAAGCTTTCTTT. Translated, it gives CASSYQGMVNTEAFF.

In this sample, this clone turned up a few times. The rearrangement uses TRBV4-1 and TRBJ2-5; no clear D gene. Germline CDR1 and CDR2: MGHRA and YSYEKL. V was cut by 0 bases and J by 2 bases, with 7 bases left in between. CDR3 length: 14 residues. DNA for the CDR3: TGCGCCAGCAGCCAAGATGACCCTCAAGAGACCCAGTACTTC. Protein product: CASSQDDPQETQYF.

The chain employs TRBV29-1 and TRBJ2-7; D uncertain. Trimming took 5 bases from V and 2 from J, leaving 10 bases between them. The CDR3 consists of 12 residues. Per the germline V gene, CDR1 is SQVTM and CDR2 is ANQGSEA. DNA for the CDR3: TGCAGCGTTAAGAACAGCGCCTACGAGCAGTACTTC. Amino acid sequence: CSVKNSAYEQYF.

The rearrangement joins TRBV14 to TRBJ1-5, with unresolved D. The V end lost 1 base, the J end lost 6 bases, and 7 bases lay between the germline ends. Germline V gene lookup returns CDR1 SGHDN and CDR2 FVKESK. This CDR3 contains 13 residues. The CDR3 reads CASSQGEGQPQHF. The CDR3 bases are TGTGCCAGCAGCCAAGGAGAAGGTCAGCCCCAGCATTTT.

The chain is built from TRBV14 and TRBJ2-7; 10 nucleotides align to TRBD1. V gave up 4 bases and J gave up 0 bases; unmatched junction bases: 9. CDR1 is SGHDN, CDR2 FVKESK, per germline. The CDR3 is made up of 17 amino acids. The CDR3 loop reads CASSRDRGFSSSYEQYF. The CDR3 DNA is TGTGCCAGCAGCCGGGACAGGGGTTTCTCCAGCTCCTACGAGCAGTACTTC.

This CDR3 is CASSLLLGYNEQFF. CDR3 bases: TGTGCCAGCAGCCTGCTCCTTGGTTACAATGAGCAGTTCTTC. This chain joins TRBV11-2 and TRBJ2-1; no reliable D call. The CDR3 sequence is 14 residues long. V dropped 5 bases and J dropped 4 bases, with 12 bases sitting between them. Germline V CDR1 and CDR2: SGHAT, FQNNGV. Drawing the rest from reference TRBV11-2 and TRBJ2-1, the complete variable domain is EAGVAQSPRYKIIEKRQSVAFWCNPISGHATLYWYQQILGQGPKLLIQFQNNGVVDDSQLPKDRFSAERLKGVDSTLKIQPAKLEDSAVYLCASSLLLGYNEQFFGPGTRLTVL.

The chain has TRBV2 and TRBJ1-1, with D possibly being TRBD1 (6 bases). The V gene lost 7 bases and the J gene lost 4 bases, with 19 bases spanning the gap. The CDR3 has 15 residues. Germline assignment: CDR1 SNHLY and CDR2 FYNNEI. CDR3 DNA sequence: TGTGCCAGCAAGGAAGGGATCGGAGGGGGCACTGAAGCTTTCTTT. Its translation: CASKEGIGGGTEAFF.

The chain employs TRBV11-3 and TRBJ2-1, with TRBD1 matching 7 bases. Per germline, CDR1 SGHNT and CDR2 YENEEA. The length of the CDR3 is 14 residues. The J segment lost 1 base and the V segment lost 4 bases, leaving 1 base of the junction unmatched. The CDR3 nucleotides are TGTGCCAGCAGCTCACAGGGGTCCTACAATGAGCAGTTCTTC. It yields the protein CASSSQGSYNEQFF. Together with reference TRBV11-3 and TRBJ2-1, the CDR3 gives the full variable domain: EAGVVQSPRYKIIEKKQPVAFWCNPISGHNTLYWYLQNLGQGPELLIRYENEEAVDDSQLPKDRFSAERLKGVDSTLKIQPAELGDSAVYLCASSSQGSYNEQFFGPGTRLTVL.

The chain combines TRBV29-1 with TRBJ2-7; tentative D call: TRBD2 (6 bases). This CDR3 comprises 14 residues. V gave up 2 bases and J gave up 6 bases, with 17 bases separating them. Germline loops: CDR1 SQVTM, CDR2 ANQGSEA. In DNA form, the CDR3 reads TGCAGCGTTGAAAGGAGCGGACTACGGGGCGAGCAGTACTTC. Its protein product is CSVERSGLRGEQYF.

The rearrangement joins TRBV6-6 to TRBJ2-7; 7 bases match TRBD2. Trimming took 0 bases from V and 0 from J; bases not matched to a gene: 5. Germline CDR1 and CDR2: MNHNY and SVGAGI (reference sequence). This CDR3 has 16 residues. CDR3 sequence reads: CASSYSGRAPSYEQYF. The CDR3 DNA reads TGTGCCAGCAGTTACTCAGGGAGGGCTCCCTCCTACGAGCAGTACTTC.

V gene TRBV5-4 combines with J gene TRBJ2-7; the match to TRBD2 covers 10 bases. The CDR3 length is 15 residues. With V trimmed by 5 bases and J by 0 bases, 5 bases remained unmatched. The V gene's germline CDR1 is SGHNT and CDR2 YYREEE (reference sequence). The CDR3 DNA reads as TGTGCCAGCAGTCCTTGGACTAGCGGCTCCTACGAGCAGTACTTC. Amino acid sequence: CASSPWTSGSYEQYF.

The rearrangement joins TRBV4-1 to TRBJ1-6; D is undetermined. V lost 0 bases, J lost 7 bases, and 13 bases lay in between. The CDR3 runs to 16 residues. The germline gives CDR1 MGHRA, CDR2 YSYEKL. The chain's CDR3 is CASSQEGLRGNSPLHF. The CDR3 DNA sequence: TGCGCCAGCAGCCAAGAGGGCCTCCGTGGGAATTCACCCCTCCACTTT.

The genes are TRBV9 and TRBJ2-1; D not resolved. CDR3 size: 15 residues. The V end was cut by 0 bases, the J end by 0 bases, with 7 bases between. Per the germline V gene, CDR1 is SGDLS and CDR2 is YYNGEE. CDR3 protein: CASSVAVSSYNEQFF. CDR3 coding DNA: TGTGCCAGCAGCGTAGCTGTGAGCTCCTACAATGAGCAGTTCTTC.

This clone was recorded a few times. V usage is TRBV7-9 and J usage is TRBJ2-1, with D hard to call. The germline V gene encodes CDR1 SEHNR and CDR2 FQNEAQ (reference sequence). Trimming removed 1 base from V and 8 bases from J, with 12 bases in between. This CDR3 has 14 residues. The CDR3 region is CASSLVGYNDEQFF. The CDR3 region has the DNA TGTGCCAGCAGCTTAGTGGGCTACAATGATGAGCAGTTCTTC.

The rearrangement uses TRBV19 and TRBJ2-1; D unresolved. CDR1 is LNHDA and CDR2 is SQIVND in the germline V gene (reference sequence). The ends were cut back, 4 bases at V and 0 bases at J, with 16 bases in the middle. The CDR3 has 17 amino acids. CDR3 in DNA: TGTGCCAGTAGTAATACGGCGGTGCTCAGCTCCTACAATGAGCAGTTCTTC. Translated, it gives CASSNTAVLSSYNEQFF.

The chain joins TRBV5-4 to TRBJ2-7; 7 bases map to TRBD1. V trimming: 2 bases; J trimming: 2 bases; junction bases outside the gene matches: 7. This CDR3 is 15 amino acids long. The germline V gene has CDR1 SGHNT and CDR2 YYREEE (reference sequence). The CDR3 region has the DNA TGTGCCAGCAGCTTCTCCGGGACAGTCCCCTACGAGCAGTACTTC. This gives the protein CASSFSGTVPYEQYF.

The chain employs TRBV9 and TRBJ2-3; 7 bases map to TRBD2. In germline, CDR1 is SGDLS, CDR2 YYNGEE. This CDR3 contains 15 residues. Losses at the gene ends were 4 bases for V and 2 bases for J; bases not matched to a gene: 7. The DNA for the CDR3 is TGTGCCAGCAGCCCGCGACTAGCCCCCACAGATACGCAGTATTTT. It yields the protein CASSPRLAPTDTQYF.

The chain uses TRBV19 and TRBJ1-1; D may be TRBD1 (6 bases). V gave up 5 bases and J gave up 5 bases, with 12 bases separating them. The CDR3 length is 13 residues. In germline, CDR1 is LNHDA, CDR2 SQIVND (reference sequence). The CDR3 is CASSSQGRTEAFF. The CDR3 DNA is TGTGCCAGTAGTTCTCAGGGGAGAACTGAAGCTTTCTTT.

The rearrangement links TRBV6-1 to TRBJ1-3; D call uncertain. Trimming cost V 3 bases and J 1 base, with 4 bases left between them. Germline assignment: CDR1 MNHNS and CDR2 SASEGT. This CDR3 is 13 amino acids long. In DNA form, the CDR3 reads TGTGCCAGCAGTGACACTTCTGGAAACACCATATATTTT. It encodes CASSDTSGNTIYF.

The rearrangement joins TRBV19 to TRBJ2-1; no definite D call. Germline lookup yields CDR1 LNHDA and CDR2 SQIVND (reference sequence). The V and J ends lost 1 base and 9 bases respectively, with 7 bases between them. The CDR3 has 12 residues. The CDR3 spells CASSIAKGEQFF. CDR3 in DNA: TGTGCCAGTAGTATAGCTAAAGGTGAGCAGTTCTTC.

This sequence joins TRBV18 and TRBJ2-3, with D maybe TRBD1 (6 bases). The CDR3 runs to 18 residues. Germline CDR1 is KGHSH and CDR2 is LQKENI. Trimming pared 3 bases from V and 1 base from J, leaving 20 bases between. For the CDR3, the DNA is TGTGCCAGCTCACCGCTCCAACCGGTGGGGGCCCGCACAGATACGCAGTATTTT. Translation gives CASSPLQPVGARTDTQYF.

The chain is built from TRBV11-1 and TRBJ2-7; 8 nucleotides align to TRBD2. After removal of 6 bases from V and 1 base from J, the junction contained 5 bases not matched to a gene. The CDR3 consists of 14 residues. Germline V gene sequence: CDR1 SGHAT, CDR2 FQDESV (reference sequence). Written as DNA, the CDR3 is TGTGCCAGCAGAACCGGACTAGCTTCCTACGAGCAGTACTTC. Protein: CASRTGLASYEQYF.

This chain connects TRBV6-1 to TRBJ2-1; no firm D call. Germline values: CDR1 MNHNS, CDR2 SASEGT. CDR3 length: 12 amino acids. The V end lost 3 bases, the J end lost 11 bases, and 11 bases lay between the germline ends. The chain's CDR3 is CASSETGVQQFF. DNA for the CDR3: TGTGCCAGCAGTGAGACTGGGGTACAGCAGTTCTTC.

The rearrangement uses TRBV5-6 and TRBJ2-7; no clear D. V was clipped by 1 base and J by 0 bases, with 11 bases between them. Germline assignment: CDR1 SGHDT and CDR2 YYEEEE. This CDR3 has 15 amino acids. As DNA, the CDR3 is TGTGCCAGCAGCTTGCCCACGCTGGCCTCCTACGAGCAGTACTTC. Amino acids: CASSLPTLASYEQYF. Filled out from reference TRBV5-6 and TRBJ2-7, the complete variable domain reads DAGVTQSPTHLIKTRGQQVTLRCSPKSGHDTVSWYQQALGQGPQFIFQYYEEEERQRGNFPDRFSGHQFPNYSSELNVNALLLGDSALYLCASSLPTLASYEQYFGPGTRLTVT.